This T cell receptor (beta chain) emerged from a study of identical twins. Study-level points and caveats: While abundant cord blood beta clonotypes carried fewer insertions, memory repertoires showed no such pattern. Modelling underestimated the level of out-of-frame TCR alpha sharing observed in monozygotic twins.

Regarding this clonotype: Its antigen remains unidentified.

Only healthy Caucasians were included as donors. TCRdb re-analysed the 5' RACE reads in MiXCR, keeping a single row per CDR3 protein. The profile shows 500,000 to 600,000 distinct CDR3 sequences, less than 25% of them singletons. Separately, the same data were catalogued under a study of T cells expressing NK-cell markers.

Material for sequencing was CD4+ T cells sorted from blood. The sequence was obtained from a young woman in good health.

As DNA, the CDR3 is TGTGCCAGCAGCGCGCAGGGTTGGGGCTACACCTTC. It codes for CASSAQGWGYTF. The V and J genes are TRBV21-1 and TRBJ1-2; the table's D gene call, TRBD1, was not cross checked with the DNA. TRBV21-1 is a documented pseudogene. This CDR3 is 12 amino acids long.